The 30 T cell receptor beta chains below were found in one sample sequenced in a study of CD8 T cells in ankylosing spondylitis. TCRdb itself ran the 5' RACE reads through MiXCR, one entry per CDR3 protein. The repertoire has hundreds of thousands of distinct CDR3 sequences, roughly 8.2% of them found once; the top ten carry around 4.4%. Material: blood, either unsorted or a sorted T cell fraction (not recorded which). These receptors came from a female donor with ankylosing spondylitis or in good health (not recorded which).

This clonotype was observed at least ten times. The V gene is TRBV9, the J gene TRBJ2-6; TRBD1 is a possible D gene (6 bases). The V gene lost 3 bases and the J gene lost 3 bases, with 13 bases spanning the gap. CDR1 and CDR2 from the germline V gene are SGDLS and YYNGEE. The CDR3 covers 16 residues. The CDR3 here is CASSDQGIGGANVLTF. As DNA, the CDR3 is TGTGCCAGCAGCGACCAGGGGATAGGTGGGGCCAACGTCCTGACTTTC.

Of note for this clonotype: This may arise from a read error, as a much more abundant clone is one base away. J is TRBJ1-2 and V is TRBV5-1; no reliable D call. This CDR3 has 14 amino acids. CDR1 is SGHRS, CDR2 YFSETQ, per germline. Here the CDR3 reads CASGLDGANYGYTF. In DNA form, the CDR3 reads TGCGCCAGCGGCTTGGACGGGGCTAACTATGGCTACACCTTC.

There are many counts of this clonotype. This rearrangement joins TRBV7-9 to TRBJ2-1; 14 bases line up with TRBD2. J was trimmed by 7 bases and V by 5 bases; bases with no gene match: 4. This CDR3 is built from 15 residues. In germline, CDR1 is SEHNR, CDR2 FQNEAQ (reference sequence). Written as DNA, the CDR3 is TGTGCCAGCAGCCGAGGACTAGCGGGGGGAAATGAGCAGTTCTTC. Translation gives CASSRGLAGGNEQFF.

This clonotype was counted ten times or more. The rearrangement links TRBV10-3 to TRBJ2-5; D uncertain. Germline V gene sequence: CDR1 ENHRY, CDR2 SYGVKD. This CDR3 comprises 10 residues. V lost 10 bases, J lost 2 bases, and 5 bases lay in between. CDR3 residues: CATGQETQYF. The CDR3 nucleotides read TGTGCCACCGGGCAAGAGACCCAGTACTTC.

This clonotype was observed at least ten times. The rearrangement joins TRBV28 to TRBJ1-1, with D unresolved. Germline values: CDR1 MDHEN, CDR2 SYDVKM. The CDR3 has 12 residues. Between the trimmed V and J ends, which lost 5 bases and 10 bases, there was a span of 14 bases. The CDR3 protein is CASSTTENLAFF. CDR3 in DNA: TGTGCCAGCAGTACCACAGAGAACTTAGCTTTCTTT.

This clonotype was observed at least ten times. The chain uses TRBV5-1 and TRBJ2-2; D not resolved. Germline values: CDR1 SGHRS, CDR2 YFSETQ. The ends were cut back, 4 bases at V and 1 base at J, with 5 bases in the middle. The CDR3 is 13 amino acids. CDR3 amino acids: CASSPQNTGELFF. The CDR3, as DNA: TGCGCCAGCAGCCCGCAGAACACCGGGGAGCTGTTTTTT. The full variable domain, with the rest looked up from reference TRBV5-1 and TRBJ2-2, is KAGVTQTPRYLIKTRGQQVTLSCSPISGHRSVSWYQQTPGQGLQFLFEYFSETQRNKGNFPGRFSGRQFSNSRSEMNVSTLELGDSALYLCASSPQNTGELFFGEGSRLTVL.

This clonotype was detected many times. The J gene is TRBJ1-3, the V gene TRBV12-3 or TRBV12-4; the D gene is possibly TRBD1 (5 bases). The CDR3 has 16 amino acids. The V end lost 4 bases, the J end lost 0 bases, and 13 bases lay between the germline ends. CDR3 sequence (DNA): TGTGCCAGCAGTTCCGGGGCAGGGCACTCTGGAAACACCATATATTTT. This translates into CASSSGAGHSGNTIYF.

J is TRBJ2-7 and V is TRBV29-1; D might be TRBD1 (6 bases). The V gene lost 7 bases and the J gene lost 1 base, with 14 bases spanning the gap. Germline V CDR1 and CDR2: SQVTM, ANQGSEA. CDR3 length equals 13 residues. The CDR3 coding sequence is TGCAGCGCCTGGGACAAGGGATCCTACGAGCAGTACTTC. This gives the protein CSAWDKGSYEQYF.

This clonotype occurred many times. V is TRBV24-1 and J is TRBJ2-1, with D perhaps matching TRBD1 (6 bases). Germline CDR1 is KGHDR and CDR2 is SFDVKD. Trimming stripped 3 bases from V and 12 bases from J, with 17 bases between. CDR3 size: 14 residues. CDR3 coding DNA: TGTGCCACCAGTGATGGGACACCCCCGCTGGGGCAGTTCTTC. Amino acids: CATSDGTPPLGQFF.

The chain combines TRBV18 with TRBJ2-5, with TRBD2 as a possible D gene (5 bases). The V and J ends lost 3 bases and 4 bases respectively, with 9 bases between them. The CDR3 covers 13 residues. The V gene's germline CDR1 is KGHSH and CDR2 LQKENI. In nucleotides, the CDR3 is TGTGCCAGCTCACCGAAAGAGGGAGAGACCCAGTACTTC. This sequence encodes CASSPKEGETQYF.

This clonotype came up many times. This chain uses TRBV6-1 with TRBJ2-1; 8 bases match TRBD2. J gave up 2 bases and V 3 bases, and 3 bases lay outside the gene matches. Germline V gives CDR1 MNHNS, CDR2 SASEGT. The CDR3 consists of 15 residues. This CDR3 reads CASSDAGRAYNEQFF. The CDR3 DNA follows: TGTGCCAGCAGTGATGCCGGGAGGGCCTACAATGAGCAGTTCTTC.

This clonotype was seen many times. The V call is TRBV27, the J call TRBJ1-5; 7 bases map to TRBD1. The CDR3 is 13 amino acids. The V gene's germline CDR1 is MNHEY and CDR2 SMNVEV (reference sequence). After removal of 8 bases from V and 5 bases from J, the junction contained 6 bases not matched to a gene. CDR3 sequence: CASGYRGYQPQHF. CDR3 DNA sequence: TGTGCCAGCGGGTACAGGGGCTATCAGCCCCAGCATTTT.

This clonotype was detected many times. The chain recombines TRBV9 with TRBJ1-1; 8 positions match TRBD1. V lost 3 bases, J lost 6 bases, and 7 bases stayed unmatched. The CDR3 has 14 amino acids. The germline CDR1 and CDR2 sequences are SGDLS and YYNGEE. As DNA, the CDR3 is TGTGCCAGCAGCGAGACGGACAGGGTCGCTGAAGCTTTCTTT. It specifies CASSETDRVAEAFF. Supplemented by reference TRBV9 and TRBJ1-1, the full variable domain reads DSGVTQTPKHLITATGQRVTLRCSPRSGDLSVYWYQQSLDQGLQFLIQYYNGEERAKGNILERFSAQQFPDLHSELNLSSLELGDSALYFCASSETDRVAEAFFGQGTRLTVV.

As to this clonotype: This may arise from a read error, as a much more abundant clone is one base away. The chain links TRBV7-9 to TRBJ2-7, with D possibly TRBD2 on 5 matching bases. CDR1 SEHNR and CDR2 FQNEAQ come from the germline V gene (reference sequence). The V gene lost 5 bases and the J gene lost 1 base, with 15 bases spanning the gap. This CDR3 has 15 amino acids. CDR3 loop: CASSPALRRSYEQYF. The CDR3 bases are TGTGCCAGCAGCCCCGCGCTGCGGAGGTCCTACGAGCAGTACTTC.

Concerning this clonotype itself: It may be a read error: a sequence one base away is much more abundant. This chain joins TRBV18 and TRBJ2-1; D call uncertain. The CDR3 runs 15 residues. Germline CDR1 reads KGHSH; CDR2 reads LQKENI. The CDR3: CAGSPLPSGDNEQFF. CDR3 sequence (DNA): TGTGCCGGCTCACCACTTCCGTCGGGTGACAATGAGCAGTTCTTC.

This clonotype was picked up many times. DNA for the CDR3: TGTGCCAGTAGTATCAGAAATGAGCAGTTCTTC. Its protein is CASSIRNEQFF. The chain is built from TRBV19 and TRBJ2-1, with D unclear. Germline CDR1 reads LNHDA; CDR2 reads SQIVND (reference sequence). The length of the CDR3 is 11 residues. V was shortened by 3 bases and J by 7 bases, with 4 bases between the two germline ends.

The table lists this clonotype with many counts. This chain joins TRBV12-3 or TRBV12-4 and TRBJ1-2; maybe TRBD1 (5 bases). V was cut by 6 bases and J by 3 bases, with 11 bases left in between. The CDR3 sequence is 13 residues long. The CDR3 is CASSNGAYYGYTF. The CDR3 nucleotides read TGTGCCAGCAGCAACGGGGCGTACTATGGCTACACCTTC.

The chain is built from TRBV5-6 and TRBJ2-1; the D gene is possibly TRBD2 (5 bases). Germline V CDR1 and CDR2: SGHDT, YYEEEE. The CDR3 extends over 15 amino acids. V lost 5 bases and J 0 bases, leaving 12 bases between the germline ends. The CDR3 nucleotides read TGTGCCAGCAGTCCGGACGGGAACTCCTACAATGAGCAGTTCTTC. It yields the protein CASSPDGNSYNEQFF.

The V and J genes are TRBV6-1 and TRBJ2-2; 11 bases are a match to TRBD2. The CDR3 has 14 amino acids. Germline values: CDR1 MNHNS, CDR2 SASEGT. V shed 11 bases and J 7 bases; nucleotides not matched to a gene: 9. The CDR3 coding sequence is TGTGCCTCACAAGTTACTAGCGGGGGCGGGGAGCTGTTTTTT. It encodes CASQVTSGGGELFF.

This clonotype was counted once. The chain recombines TRBV10-3 with TRBJ2-1; 9 bases line up with TRBD1. CDR3 length: 19 residues. Unmatched junction bases numbered 15, after V lost 0 bases and J lost 6 bases. The V gene's germline CDR1 is ENHRY and CDR2 SYGVKD. The CDR3 DNA sequence: TGTGCCATCAGTGAGTCAAGAGCTCCAGTTGGGACAGGGACCAATGAGCAGTTCTTC. Protein sequence: CAISESRAPVGTGTNEQFF.

This clonotype has at least ten counts. The chain joins TRBV3-1 to TRBJ2-7, with a possible D match to TRBD2 (5 bases). Germline V gene lookup returns CDR1 LGHDT and CDR2 YNNKEL (reference sequence). V was clipped by 4 bases and J by 0 bases, with 16 bases between them. CDR3 length equals 16 residues. CDR3 sequence (DNA): TGTGCCAGCAGCCTGTTCCTAGCAGGTGGCTCCTACGAGCAGTACTTC. This encodes CASSLFLAGGSYEQYF.

This clonotype has ten or more counts. The CDR3 nucleotides read TGTGCCAGCAGTTTACAGAACTATGGCTACACCTTC. Its translation: CASSLQNYGYTF. The J gene is TRBJ1-2, the V gene TRBV12-3 or TRBV12-4; D unresolved. This CDR3 comprises 12 residues. The germline V and J ends were trimmed by 2 bases and 2 bases, with 3 bases remaining between them.

In this sample, this clonotype turned up many times. V usage is TRBV5-1 and J usage is TRBJ2-5; a weak D match, TRBD2 (8 bases). V lost 4 bases and J 5 bases, leaving 21 bases between the germline ends. Germline V gene sequence: CDR1 SGHRS, CDR2 YFSETQ. This CDR3 has 16 amino acids. The CDR3 loop reads CASSIAGLGGAETQYF. In DNA form, the CDR3 reads TGCGCCAGCAGCATAGCGGGACTAGGGGGCGCGGAGACCCAGTACTTC.

In this sample, this clonotype turned up many times. The rearrangement uses TRBV20-1 and TRBJ2-7; 9 bases match TRBD1. J was trimmed by 5 bases and V by 3 bases; bases with no gene match: 8. CDR1 is DFQATT, CDR2 SNEGSKA, per germline (reference sequence). CDR3 size: 14 residues. This CDR3 is CSASPGTGRNEQYF. The CDR3 region has the DNA TGCAGTGCTAGTCCCGGGACAGGGCGGAACGAGCAGTACTTC.

The chain has TRBV7-2 and TRBJ2-7; 8 bases are shared with TRBD2. CDR3 size: 15 residues. Germline V CDR1 and CDR2: SGHTA, FQGNSA. J lost 4 bases, V lost 3 bases, and 8 bases had no gene match. CDR3 sequence (DNA): TGTGCCAGCAGCTTGACGGGAGGGCCGGGGTACGAGCAGTACTTC. Translating it yields CASSLTGGPGYEQYF.

This clonotype has a count of ten or more. The chain links TRBV12-3 or TRBV12-4 to TRBJ2-4; 8 positions agree with TRBD2. The J segment lost 8 bases and the V segment lost 0 bases, leaving 12 bases of the junction unmatched. The CDR3 runs to 17 residues. CDR3 in DNA: TGTGCCAGCAGTTTAGCGCTCCCCGGACTAGCCGGGGACATTCAGTACTTC. Protein: CASSLALPGLAGDIQYF.

This clonotype was recorded many times. The chain recombines TRBV12-3 or TRBV12-4 with TRBJ1-2, with D hard to call. This CDR3 spans 14 amino acids. V lost 5 bases to trimming and J lost 2 bases, with 12 bases between them. In DNA, the CDR3 is TGTGCCAGCAGTGGATATGCGGAAAACTATGGCTACACCTTC. Amino acid sequence: CASSGYAENYGYTF.

This clonotype was seen at least ten times. The V gene is TRBV4-3, the J gene TRBJ2-2; 13 nucleotides agree with TRBD2. CDR1 is LGHNA, CDR2 YSLEER, per germline. The CDR3 contains 15 residues. V shed 4 bases, J shed 7 bases, and the junction held 3 bases outside the gene matches. CDR3 coding DNA: TGCGCCAGCAGCCCGGGACTAGCGGGAATCGGGGAGCTGTTTTTT. As protein: CASSPGLAGIGELFF.

This clonotype was detected ten times or more. V gene TRBV7-2 combines with J gene TRBJ2-3; 7 bases agree with TRBD2. This CDR3 has 15 amino acids. The V segment lost 10 bases and the J segment 2 bases; nucleotides outside the gene matches: 12. Looked up from germline, CDR1 is SGHTA and CDR2 is FQGNSA. The CDR3 bases are TGTGCCACCAAAAACGTGGGGGGGGTCACAGATACGCAGTATTTT. This translates into CATKNVGGVTDTQYF. Combining the CDR3 with reference TRBV7-2 and TRBJ2-3 gives the whole variable domain GAGVSQSPSNKVTEKGKDVELRCDPISGHTALYWYRQSLGQGLEFLIYFQGNSAPDKSGLPSDRFSAERTGGSVSTLTIQRTQQEDSAVYLCATKNVGGVTDTQYFGPGTRLTVL.

This clonotype was seen many times. The chain employs TRBV12-3 or TRBV12-4 and TRBJ2-1; TRBD2 matches 7 bases. Trimming took 4 bases from V and 1 from J; bases not matched to a gene: 7. There are 16 residues in the CDR3. CDR3 coding DNA: TGTGCCAGCAGTTCGCCGCCAGCGGGATCCTACAATGAGCAGTTCTTC. Its protein is CASSSPPAGSYNEQFF.